The 14 T cell receptor beta chains below all came from one sample that was sequenced in a study of T-cell reconstitution after alpha-beta-depleted transplantation in children. Study-level findings and limits: One year after transplant, T-cell counts and diversity came mostly from newly produced T cells.

Their target antigens are unknown. The authors prepared the TCRbeta library with unique molecular identifiers. TCRdb itself ran the PCR reads through MiXCR, one entry per CDR3 protein. The sample carries some 300,000 distinct CDR3 sequences, approximately 7.3% recorded once. The sequences come from peripheral blood, collected 360 days after TCRalphabeta/CD19-depleted stem cell transplant. These receptors all stem from a female patient aged 2-15 years who had a stem cell transplant for Fanconi anemia, so the T cells may come from the graft donor.

This clonotype came up many times. The chain uses TRBV12-3 or TRBV12-4 and TRBJ2-2; D remains ambiguous. V lost 6 bases and J lost 2, with 19 bases in between. There are 17 residues in the CDR3. CDR3 nucleotides: TGTGCCAGCAGCCCCCGCCTCGGTTACTTCAACACCGGGGAGCTGTTTTTT. Protein: CASSPRLGYFNTGELFF.

This clonotype was recorded at least ten times. The chain employs TRBV7-9 and TRBJ2-3; tentatively, D is TRBD1 (5 bases). CDR1 is SEHNR, CDR2 FQNEAQ, per germline (reference sequence). V shed 2 bases and J shed 4 bases, with 10 bases lying between them. CDR3 length equals 14 residues. The CDR3: CASSLRQFPDTQYF. The DNA for the CDR3 is TGTGCCAGCAGCTTACGACAGTTCCCAGATACGCAGTATTTT.

This clonotype was observed a few times. The chain joins TRBV18 to TRBJ1-4, with D hard to call. CDR3 length: 15 amino acids. The germline V gene has CDR1 KGHSH and CDR2 LQKENI. V lost 0 bases and J lost 8, with 13 bases in between. CDR3 bases: TGTGCCAGCTCACCACCCGGGGTATCTCTCGAAAAACTGTTTTTT. It specifies CASSPPGVSLEKLFF.

This clonotype was recorded many times. The gene calls are TRBV6-5 and TRBJ1-6; D gene ambiguous. V lost 4 bases and J lost 4, with 8 bases in between. The CDR3 is 14 amino acids. CDR1 and CDR2 (germline): MNHEY, SVGAGI. CDR3 in DNA: TGTGCCAGCAGTTTCGGACTGTATAATTCACCCCTCCACTTT. As protein: CASSFGLYNSPLHF.

This clonotype was counted at least ten times. The chain recombines TRBV12-3 or TRBV12-4 with TRBJ2-7; TRBD2 agrees at 7 bases. The CDR3 sequence is 16 residues long. Trimming at V came to 2 bases and at J to 1 base, leaving 8 bases not matched to a gene. CDR3 bases: TGTGCCAGCAGTTTAAACGTGGCGGGGGATTCCTACGAGCAGTACTTC. This codes for CASSLNVAGDSYEQYF.

V is TRBV15 and J is TRBJ2-4, with TRBD1 identical over 8 bases. J gave up 0 bases and V 3 bases, and 7 bases lay outside the gene matches. In germline, CDR1 is LNHNV, CDR2 YYDKDF (reference sequence). This CDR3 has 17 amino acids. The CDR3 region has the DNA TGTGCCACCAGCAGCCTCGGGACAGGACTAGCCAAAAACATTCAGTACTTC. It encodes CATSSLGTGLAKNIQYF.

This clonotype was counted many times. This chain links TRBV20-1 with TRBJ2-3, with unresolved D. The germline V gene has CDR1 DFQATT and CDR2 SNEGSKA (reference sequence). The CDR3 contains 11 residues. Trimming took 6 bases from V and 8 from J, leaving 12 bases between them. The CDR3 region has the DNA TGCAGTGCGGGTGGTCGTGGTACGCAGTATTTT. Its protein is CSAGGRGTQYF.

This clonotype was counted between two and nine times. The chain combines TRBV28 with TRBJ2-1; D might be TRBD1 or TRBD2, each matching 5 bases. V lost 2 bases and J lost 7, with 18 bases in between. The CDR3 is 16 amino acids. Germline V gives CDR1 MDHEN, CDR2 SYDVKM. This CDR3 reads CASSLPTTGPSNEQFF. CDR3 DNA: TGTGCCAGCAGTTTACCCACGACGGGACCTTCGAATGAGCAGTTCTTC.

J is TRBJ1-4 and V is TRBV7-6, with 9 bases matching TRBD1. CDR1 is SGHVS and CDR2 is FNYEAQ in the germline V gene. V trimming: 6 bases; J trimming: 3 bases; junction bases outside the gene matches: 2. The CDR3 sequence is 14 residues long. The CDR3 sequence is CASSRQGANEKLFF. The CDR3 nucleotides read TGTGCCAGCAGTCGACAGGGGGCTAATGAAAAACTGTTTTTT. The full variable domain, rest sourced from reference TRBV7-6 and TRBJ1-4, is GAGVSQSPRYKVTKRGQDVALRCDPISGHVSLYWYRQALGQGPEFLTYFNYEAQQDKSGLPNDRFSAERPEGSISTLTIQRTEQRDSAMYRCASSRQGANEKLFFGSGTQLSVL.

This clonotype has more than one count but fewer than ten. The chain couples TRBV7-9 to TRBJ1-1; D possibly corresponds to TRBD1 (5 bases). The CDR3 is 15 residues long. Looked up from germline, CDR1 is SEHNR and CDR2 is FQNEAQ (reference sequence). The V end was cut by 4 bases, the J end by 1 base, with 13 bases between. In DNA form, the CDR3 reads TGTGCCAGCAGCTCCCCAGGGAGGAAGAACACTGAAGCTTTCTTT. Its translation: CASSSPGRKNTEAFF.

This clonotype occurred a few times. The gene calls are TRBV6-2 or TRBV6-3 and TRBJ1-1, with 8 bases lining up with TRBD1. The germline gives CDR1 MNHEY, CDR2 SVGEGT. The V and J ends lost 6 bases and 3 bases, in that order; junction bases with no gene match: 15. This CDR3 is built from 17 residues. DNA of the CDR3: TGTGCCAGCAGGCCTCTTGGACAGGGACCGTGGTACACTGAAGCTTTCTTT. Its protein product is CASRPLGQGPWYTEAFF.

This clonotype has a handful of counts. The chain couples TRBV27 to TRBJ1-2, with 9 nucleotides matching TRBD1. The germline V gene has CDR1 MNHEY and CDR2 SMNVEV (reference sequence). This CDR3 has 16 residues. V shed 2 bases and J 6 bases; nucleotides not matched to a gene: 10. The CDR3 region has the DNA TGTGCCAGCAGTTTAATCCCCCCGGGACAGGGCAATGGCTACACCTTC. Translated, it gives CASSLIPPGQGNGYTF.

In this sample, this clonotype turned up many times. The chain uses TRBV7-3 and TRBJ1-2, with unresolved D. V dropped 0 bases and J dropped 0 bases, with 5 bases sitting between them. Germline CDR1 and CDR2: SGHTA and FQGTGA. The CDR3 sequence is 14 residues long. The DNA for the CDR3 is TGTGCCAGCAGCTTAACGGCACCTAACTATGGCTACACCTTC. Protein: CASSLTAPNYGYTF.

This rearrangement joins TRBV28 to TRBJ1-2, with 9 positions matching TRBD1. This CDR3 has 12 residues. Germline V gene lookup returns CDR1 MDHEN and CDR2 SYDVKM. V lost 4 bases and J lost 12; bases outside the gene matches: 6. The CDR3 nucleotides read TGTGCCAGCAGTTCCCTGGGGACAGGGCACACCTTC. Translation: CASSSLGTGHTF.